This T cell receptor beta chain was identified during a study of a mutant IDH1 vaccine in newly diagnosed glioma. Findings of the study overall: Of the patients, around 93% had vaccine-induced immune responses.

Assay: immunoSEQ multiplex PCR; the TCRdb copy retains only in-frame clones and omits some. Of about 27,000 clones in the sample, less than 85% were seen once. Of note for this clone: Antigen specificity is unknown.

As for time point: week 35, safety follow-up. Doses consisted of 300 ug of mutant IDH1 20-mer peptide each, paired with topical imiquimod. Patients, over weeks 1, 3, 5, 7, 11, 15, 19 and 23, received a total of eight vaccinations. This CDR3 comprises 15 residues. Germline V CDR1 and CDR2: SGDLS, YYNGEE. V was trimmed by 0 bases and J by 0 bases, leaving 8 bases between them. This TCR derives from a man aged 30-40 years with glioma. This chain joins TRBV9 and TRBJ2-3; tentatively, D is TRBD1 (6 bases). The sample consisted of PBMCs, taken from a glioma patient whose treatment included an IDH1 peptide vaccine. The DNA of the CDR3 is TGTGCCAGCAGCGTAGGGCAGGGGAGCACAGATACGCAGTATTTT. Amino acid sequence: CASSVGQGSTDTQYF.